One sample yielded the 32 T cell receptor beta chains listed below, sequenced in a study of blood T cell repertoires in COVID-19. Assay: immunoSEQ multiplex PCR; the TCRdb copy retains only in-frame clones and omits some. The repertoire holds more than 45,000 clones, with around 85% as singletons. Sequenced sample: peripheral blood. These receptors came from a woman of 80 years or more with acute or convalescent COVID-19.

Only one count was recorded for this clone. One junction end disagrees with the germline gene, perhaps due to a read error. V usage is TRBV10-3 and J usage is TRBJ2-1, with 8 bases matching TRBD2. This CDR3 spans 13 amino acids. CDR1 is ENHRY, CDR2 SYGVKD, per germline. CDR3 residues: CAISGASDNEQFF. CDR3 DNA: TGTGCCATTAGCGGGGCCTCCGACAATGAGCAGTTCTTC.

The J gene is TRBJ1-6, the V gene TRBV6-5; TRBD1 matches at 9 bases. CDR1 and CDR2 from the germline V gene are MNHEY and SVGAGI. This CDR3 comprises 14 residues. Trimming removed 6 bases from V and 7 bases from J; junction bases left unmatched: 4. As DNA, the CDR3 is TGTGCCAGCAGCGCACAGGGGGCGAATTCACCCCTCCACTTT. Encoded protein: CASSAQGANSPLHF.

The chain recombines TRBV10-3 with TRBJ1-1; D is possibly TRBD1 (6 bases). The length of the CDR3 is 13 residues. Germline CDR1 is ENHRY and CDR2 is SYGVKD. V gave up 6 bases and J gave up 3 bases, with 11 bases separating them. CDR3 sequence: CAIRQGKDTEAFF. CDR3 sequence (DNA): TGTGCCATCAGACAGGGAAAGGACACTGAAGCTTTCTTT.

CDR3 region: CASSLRGARDSNEKLFF. DNA for the CDR3: TGTGCCAGCAGCTTACGGGGGGCGAGGGATTCTAATGAAAAACTGTTTTTT. V gene TRBV13 combines with J gene TRBJ1-4; D might be TRBD1 (6 bases). The V gene's germline CDR1 is PRHDT and CDR2 FYEKMQ (reference sequence). The CDR3 length is 17 residues. V lost 2 bases and J lost 3, with 16 bases in between. Full variable domain (rest looked up from reference TRBV13 and TRBJ1-4): AAGVIQSPRHLIKEKRETATLKCYPIPRHDTVYWYQQGPGQDPQFLISFYEKMQSDKGSIPDRFSAQQFSDYHSELNMSSLELGDSALYFCASSLRGARDSNEKLFFGSGTQLSVL.

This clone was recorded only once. The CDR3 sequence is CASSLLAGGPTDTQYF. The CDR3 DNA reads as TGTGCCAGCAGCCTGCTAGCGGGGGGGCCCACAGATACGCAGTATTTT. The chain links TRBV3-1 (or the pseudogene TRBV3-2) to TRBJ2-3; 12 bases agree with TRBD2. The V and J ends lost 4 bases and 2 bases, in that order; junction bases with no gene match: 4. Germline CDR1 is LGHDT and CDR2 is YNNKEL (reference sequence). The CDR3 runs to 16 residues.

In DNA form, the CDR3 reads TGTGCCAGCAGCGGGACTAGGCTGAGGACCGGGGAGCTGTTTTTT. Translating it yields CASSGTRLRTGELFF. V and J are TRBV5-8 and TRBJ2-2; 8 bases align to TRBD2. Germline V lookup: CDR1 SGHTS, CDR2 YDEGEE. V gave up 4 bases and J gave up 5 bases; unmatched junction bases: 7. This CDR3 region has 15 residues.

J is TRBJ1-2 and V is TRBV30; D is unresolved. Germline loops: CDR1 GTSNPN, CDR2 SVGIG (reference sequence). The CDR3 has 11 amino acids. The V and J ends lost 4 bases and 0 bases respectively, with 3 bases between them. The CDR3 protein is CAWTANYGYTF. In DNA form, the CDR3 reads TGTGCCTGGACGGCTAACTATGGCTACACCTTC.

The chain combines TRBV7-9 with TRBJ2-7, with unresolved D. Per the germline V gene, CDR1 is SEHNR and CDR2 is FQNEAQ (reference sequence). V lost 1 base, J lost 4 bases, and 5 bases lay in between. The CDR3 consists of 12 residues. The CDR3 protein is CASSLERYEQYF. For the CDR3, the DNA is TGTGCCAGCAGCTTAGAACGGTACGAGCAGTACTTC.

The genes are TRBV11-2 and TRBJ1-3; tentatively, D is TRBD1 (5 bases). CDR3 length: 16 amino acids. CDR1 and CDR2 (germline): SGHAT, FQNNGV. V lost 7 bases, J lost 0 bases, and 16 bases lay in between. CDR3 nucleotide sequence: TGTGCCAGCACCCCGAGTGGGGGGAGCTCTGGAAACACCATATATTTT. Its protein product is CASTPSGGSSGNTIYF.

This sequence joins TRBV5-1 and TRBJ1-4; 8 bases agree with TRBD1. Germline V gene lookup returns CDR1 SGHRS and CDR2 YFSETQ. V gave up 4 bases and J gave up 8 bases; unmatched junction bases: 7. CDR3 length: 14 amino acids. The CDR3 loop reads CASSPQTGVEKLFF. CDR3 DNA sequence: TGCGCCAGCAGCCCCCAGACAGGGGTGGAAAAACTGTTTTTT.

CDR3 bases: TGCAGCGAGACCGACAGGGTCGGGTATGGCTACACCTTC. Amino acid sequence: CSETDRVGYGYTF. This chain connects TRBV29-1 to TRBJ1-2, with 7 positions matching TRBD1. V dropped 7 bases and J dropped 5; count of bases not matched to a gene: 10. The CDR3 has 13 amino acids. The germline gives CDR1 SQVTM, CDR2 ANQGSEA.

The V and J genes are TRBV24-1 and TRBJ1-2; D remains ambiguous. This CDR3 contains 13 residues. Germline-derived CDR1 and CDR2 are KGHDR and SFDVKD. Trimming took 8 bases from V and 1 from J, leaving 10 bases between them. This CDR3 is CATTPGVNYGYTF. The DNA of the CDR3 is TGTGCCACCACGCCCGGTGTTAACTATGGCTACACCTTC.

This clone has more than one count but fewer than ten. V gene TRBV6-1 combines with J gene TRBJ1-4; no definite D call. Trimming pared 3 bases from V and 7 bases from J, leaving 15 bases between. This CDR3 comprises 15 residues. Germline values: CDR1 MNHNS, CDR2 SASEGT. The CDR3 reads CASSDGRGVGEKLFF. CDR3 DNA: TGTGCCAGCAGTGATGGGCGGGGTGTTGGTGAAAAACTGTTTTTT.

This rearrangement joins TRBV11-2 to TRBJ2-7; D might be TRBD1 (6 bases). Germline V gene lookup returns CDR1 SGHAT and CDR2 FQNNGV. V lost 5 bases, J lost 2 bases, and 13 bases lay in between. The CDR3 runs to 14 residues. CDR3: CASSVTGTPYEQYF. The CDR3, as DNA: TGTGCCAGCAGCGTTACCGGGACACCCTACGAGCAGTACTTC.

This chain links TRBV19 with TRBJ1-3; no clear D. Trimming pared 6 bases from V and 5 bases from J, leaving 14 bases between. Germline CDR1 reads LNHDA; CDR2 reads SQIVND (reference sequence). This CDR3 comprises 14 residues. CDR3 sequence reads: CASRNSSMRNTIYF. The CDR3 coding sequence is TGTGCCAGTAGGAACTCGTCAATGAGAAACACCATATATTTT.

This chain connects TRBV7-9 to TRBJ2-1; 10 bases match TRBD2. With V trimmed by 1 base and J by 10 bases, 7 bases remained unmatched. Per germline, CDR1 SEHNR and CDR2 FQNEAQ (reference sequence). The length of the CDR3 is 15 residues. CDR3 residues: CASSLVPSGGTEQFF. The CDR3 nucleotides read TGTGCCAGCAGCTTAGTTCCTAGCGGGGGAACGGAGCAGTTCTTC.

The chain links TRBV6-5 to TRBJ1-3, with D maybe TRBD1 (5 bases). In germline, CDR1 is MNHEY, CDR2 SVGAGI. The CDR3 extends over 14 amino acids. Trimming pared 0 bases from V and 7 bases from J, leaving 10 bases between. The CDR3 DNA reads TGTGCCAGCAGTTACTCGGGCAGGGCGAACACCATATATTTT. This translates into CASSYSGRANTIYF.

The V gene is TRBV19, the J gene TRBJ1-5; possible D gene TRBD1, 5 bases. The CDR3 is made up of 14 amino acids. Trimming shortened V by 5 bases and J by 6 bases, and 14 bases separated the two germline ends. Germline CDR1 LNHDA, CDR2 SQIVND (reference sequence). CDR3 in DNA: TGTGCCAGTAGTGTCAGGGAAGGAAGTCAGCCCCAGCATTTT. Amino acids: CASSVREGSQPQHF.

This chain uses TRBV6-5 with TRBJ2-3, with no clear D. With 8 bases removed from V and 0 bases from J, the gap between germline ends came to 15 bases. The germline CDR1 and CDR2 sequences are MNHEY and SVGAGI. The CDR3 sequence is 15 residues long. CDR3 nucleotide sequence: TGTGCCAGCTGCGAGGTGTACGGGAGCACAGATACGCAGTATTTT. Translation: CASCEVYGSTDTQYF.

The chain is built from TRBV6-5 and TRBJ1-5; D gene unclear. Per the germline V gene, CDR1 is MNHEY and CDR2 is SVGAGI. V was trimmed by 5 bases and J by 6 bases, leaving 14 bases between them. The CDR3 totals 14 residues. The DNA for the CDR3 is TGTGCCAGCAGTCAATGGGCATCAGGTCAGCCCCAGCATTTT. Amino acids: CASSQWASGQPQHF.

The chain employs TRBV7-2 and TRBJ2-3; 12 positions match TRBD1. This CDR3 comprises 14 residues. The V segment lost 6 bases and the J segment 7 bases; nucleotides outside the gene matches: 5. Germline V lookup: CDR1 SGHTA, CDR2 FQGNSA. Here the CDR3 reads CASRGTGGINTQYF. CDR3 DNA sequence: TGTGCCAGCAGAGGGACAGGGGGCATTAATACGCAGTATTTT.

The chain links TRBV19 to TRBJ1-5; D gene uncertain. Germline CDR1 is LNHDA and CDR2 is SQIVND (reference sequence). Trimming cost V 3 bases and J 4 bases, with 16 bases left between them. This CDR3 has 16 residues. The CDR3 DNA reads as TGTGCCAGTAGTATTCTTTTGGTTGGCGGAAATCAGCCCCAGCATTTT. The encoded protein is CASSILLVGGNQPQHF.

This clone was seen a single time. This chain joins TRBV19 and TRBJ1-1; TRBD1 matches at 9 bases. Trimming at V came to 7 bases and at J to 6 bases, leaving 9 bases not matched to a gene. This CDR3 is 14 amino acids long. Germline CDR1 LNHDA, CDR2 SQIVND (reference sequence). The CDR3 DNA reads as TGTGCCAGTATAAGAGGACAGGGGAGCGCTGAAGCTTTCTTT. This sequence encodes CASIRGQGSAEAFF.

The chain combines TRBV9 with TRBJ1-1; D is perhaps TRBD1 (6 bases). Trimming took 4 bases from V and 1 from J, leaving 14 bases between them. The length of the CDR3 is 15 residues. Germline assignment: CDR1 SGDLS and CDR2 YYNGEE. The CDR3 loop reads CASSSGQSKNTEAFF. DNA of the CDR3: TGTGCCAGCAGCTCTGGACAGTCCAAGAACACTGAAGCTTTCTTT.

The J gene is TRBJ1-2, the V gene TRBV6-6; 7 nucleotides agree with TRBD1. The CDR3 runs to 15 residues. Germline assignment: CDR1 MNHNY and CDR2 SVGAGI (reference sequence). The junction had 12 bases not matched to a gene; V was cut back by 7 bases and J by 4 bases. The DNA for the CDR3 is TGTGCCAGCAAAATACCCGGGGACAGCCTCTATGGCTACACCTTC. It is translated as CASKIPGDSLYGYTF.

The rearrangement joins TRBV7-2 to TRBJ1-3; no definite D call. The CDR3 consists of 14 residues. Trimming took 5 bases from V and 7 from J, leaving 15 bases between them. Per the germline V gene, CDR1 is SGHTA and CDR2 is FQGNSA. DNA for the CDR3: TGTGCCAGCAGCCGCCCGCCTATCCGGAACACCATATATTTT. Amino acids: CASSRPPIRNTIYF.

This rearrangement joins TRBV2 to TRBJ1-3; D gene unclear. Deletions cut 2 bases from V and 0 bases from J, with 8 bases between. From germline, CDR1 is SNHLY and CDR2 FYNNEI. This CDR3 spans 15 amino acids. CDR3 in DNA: TGTGCCAGCAGTGAATTTGCTACCTCTGGAAACACCATATATTTT. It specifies CASSEFATSGNTIYF.

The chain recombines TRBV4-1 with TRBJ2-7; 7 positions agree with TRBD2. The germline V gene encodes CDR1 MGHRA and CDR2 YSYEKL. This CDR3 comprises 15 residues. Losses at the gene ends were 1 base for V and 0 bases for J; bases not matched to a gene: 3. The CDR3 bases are TGCGCCAGCAGCCAAGGTACGGGGGGCTCCTACGAGCAGTACTTC. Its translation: CASSQGTGGSYEQYF.

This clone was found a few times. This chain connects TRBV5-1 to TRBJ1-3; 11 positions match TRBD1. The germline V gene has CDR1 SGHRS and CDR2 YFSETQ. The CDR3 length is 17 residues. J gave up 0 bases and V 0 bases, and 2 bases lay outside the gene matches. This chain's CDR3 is CASSLGTGGASGNTIYF. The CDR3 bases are TGCGCCAGCAGCTTGGGGACAGGGGGCGCCTCTGGAAACACCATATATTTT. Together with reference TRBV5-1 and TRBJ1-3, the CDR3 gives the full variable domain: KAGVTQTPRYLIKTRGQQVTLSCSPISGHRSVSWYQQTPGQGLQFLFEYFSETQRNKGNFPGRFSGRQFSNSRSEMNVSTLELGDSALYLCASSLGTGGASGNTIYFGEGSWLTVV.

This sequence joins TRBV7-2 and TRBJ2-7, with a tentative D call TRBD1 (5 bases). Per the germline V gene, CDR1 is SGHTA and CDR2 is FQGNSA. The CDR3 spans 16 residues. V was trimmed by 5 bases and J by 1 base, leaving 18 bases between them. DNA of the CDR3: TGTGCCAGCAGCCCGCGTGGGCAGGGTCAATCCTACGAGCAGTACTTC. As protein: CASSPRGQGQSYEQYF. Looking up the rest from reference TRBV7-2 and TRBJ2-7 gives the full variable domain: GAGVSQSPSNKVTEKGKDVELRCDPISGHTALYWYRQSLGQGLEFLIYFQGNSAPDKSGLPSDRFSAERTGGSVSTLTIQRTQQEDSAVYLCASSPRGQGQSYEQYFGPGTRLTVT.

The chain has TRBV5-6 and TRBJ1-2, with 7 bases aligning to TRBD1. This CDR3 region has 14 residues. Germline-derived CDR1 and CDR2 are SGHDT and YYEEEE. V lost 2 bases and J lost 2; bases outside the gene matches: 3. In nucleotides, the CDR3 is TGTGCCAGCAGCTTCCCGACAGGGAACTATGGCTACACCTTC. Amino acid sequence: CASSFPTGNYGYTF.

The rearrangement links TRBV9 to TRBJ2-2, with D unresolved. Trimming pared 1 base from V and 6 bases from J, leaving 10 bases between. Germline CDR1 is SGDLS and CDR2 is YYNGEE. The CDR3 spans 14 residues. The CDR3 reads CASSVLLDAGELFF. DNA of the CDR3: TGTGCCAGCAGCGTACTTCTAGACGCCGGGGAGCTGTTTTTT.